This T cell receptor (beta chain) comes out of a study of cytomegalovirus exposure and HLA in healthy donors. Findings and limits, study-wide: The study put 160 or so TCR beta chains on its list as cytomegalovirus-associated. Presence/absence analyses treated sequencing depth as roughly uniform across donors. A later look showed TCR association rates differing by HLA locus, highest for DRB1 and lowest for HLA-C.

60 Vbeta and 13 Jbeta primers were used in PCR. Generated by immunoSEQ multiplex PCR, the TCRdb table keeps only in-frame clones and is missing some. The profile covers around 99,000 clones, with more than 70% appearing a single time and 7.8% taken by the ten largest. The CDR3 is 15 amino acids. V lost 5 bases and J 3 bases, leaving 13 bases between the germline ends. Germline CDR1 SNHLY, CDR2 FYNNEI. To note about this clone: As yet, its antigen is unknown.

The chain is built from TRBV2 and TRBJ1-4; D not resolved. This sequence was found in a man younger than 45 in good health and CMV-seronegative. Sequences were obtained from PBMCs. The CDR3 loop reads CASSLQRPSNEKLFF. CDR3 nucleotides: TGTGCCAGCAGTTTGCAGCGGCCTTCTAATGAAAAACTGTTTTTT.